This T cell receptor beta chain was sequenced during a study of cytomegalovirus exposure and HLA in healthy donors. The overall study: Inside one of the first data releases sat roughly 80 million unique TCRs taken from HLA-typed donors.

Findings and limits, study-wide: Certain sequence variants were highly shared and formed a cluster, and this cluster was likely a sequencing artifact. A missense variant in DCLRE1C was later tied to TCR beta V- and J-gene trimming.

Of note for this clone: Its target is not known.

PCR employed 60 Vbeta and 13 Jbeta primers. Original processing notes: About 11 million of roughly 81 million unique TCR beta chains were shared, per a later count. The assay was immunoSEQ multiplex PCR, and TCRdb's table has in-frame clones only and misses some. D and trimming come from the DNA, and the V and J calls and clone size come from that table. This sample carries tens of thousands of clones, about 74% of them seen once, and the ten largest clones take over 10%. V lost 3 bases, J lost 0 bases, and 8 bases lay in between. Germline assignment: CDR1 KGHSH and CDR2 LQKENI. CDR3 length: 15 amino acids.

This TCR was recovered from a human donor in good health. J is TRBJ2-2 and V is TRBV18, with D uncertain. The sample taken for sequencing was PBMCs. CDR3 nucleotide sequence: TGTGCCAGCTCACCTGAACACGCGAACACCGGGGAGCTGTTTTTT. Protein product: CASSPEHANTGELFF.